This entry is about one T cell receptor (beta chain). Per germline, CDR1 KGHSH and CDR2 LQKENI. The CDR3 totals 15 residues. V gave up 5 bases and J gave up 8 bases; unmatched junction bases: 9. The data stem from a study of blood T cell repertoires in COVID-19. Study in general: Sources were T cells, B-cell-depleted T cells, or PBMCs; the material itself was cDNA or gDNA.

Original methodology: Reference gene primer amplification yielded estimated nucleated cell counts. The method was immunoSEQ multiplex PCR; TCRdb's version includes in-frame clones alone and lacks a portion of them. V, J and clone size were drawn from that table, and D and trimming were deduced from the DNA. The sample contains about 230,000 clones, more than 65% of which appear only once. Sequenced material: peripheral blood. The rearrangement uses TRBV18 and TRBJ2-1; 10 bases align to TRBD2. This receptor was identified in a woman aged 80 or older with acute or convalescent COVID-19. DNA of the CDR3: TGTGCCAGCTCAGAGCGGGGGGGCCCAGGCCATGAGCAGTTCTTC. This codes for CASSERGGPGHEQFF.